This T cell receptor beta chain appears in the sequencing data of a study of cytomegalovirus exposure and HLA in healthy donors (dated by TCRdb to about 2017). Context from the whole study: In an earlier analysis of roughly 590 of the donors, approximately 300 Gb of sequence data and 117 million unique TCR beta sequences from roughly 190 million T cells were reported. An early release covering roughly 640 HLA-typed donors comprised about 290 gigabases of sequencing data and tens of millions of unique TCR sequences. Among the roughly 370 genotyped donors, approximately 77% belonged to the genetic ancestry cluster associated with self-reported Caucasian donors. The study aimed to test whether signatures of past pathogen exposure could be identified by cataloging public T cell receptors. The study profiled the T cell repertoires of under 700 subjects by immunosequencing and related them to cytomegalovirus serostatus. In addition to the first cohort of roughly 670 subjects, a separate validation cohort of approximately 120 different subjects was used. High-throughput TCR immunosequencing, statistical association of individual TCRs with disease status, and machine learning were combined to predict cytomegalovirus infection status. A later analysis re-examined previously published TCR beta repertoires from several hundred donors and added high-resolution HLA genotyping to investigate patterns of TCR occurrence. Rather than drawing on any new phenotypic data, the later analysis identified candidate immune exposures from TCR beta sequences and the way those sequences occurred across donors. To decide whether each TCR beta V gene segment behaved as functional or pseudogenic, an earlier analysis of fewer than 750 of the donors relied on high-throughput TCR beta sequencing. Donor age, sex, ethnicity and CMV serostatus were compiled together with the repertoire data. A later genetic analysis used genome-wide SNP genotypes for 398 of the 666 donors, treating that subset as a discovery cohort. All discovery cohort repertoires had been generated on a single sequencing platform. Both class I and class II loci were covered by HLA typing, at four-digit resolution. The number of donors typed differed by locus, with 629-630 for A, B, C, DRB1 and DQB1, roughly 520 for DQA1, over 600 for DPA1, and around 460 for DPB1. Four to six DR-DQ haplotypes were handled as single units for association and clustering, since linkage in the cohort was strong. Among around 400 genotyped donors of the cohort, an average of around 250,000 unique TCR beta nucleotide sequences was sequenced per donor, of which approximately 18% were non-productive. Summary of the overall study and its limitations: A later analysis found that TCR association rates varied across HLA loci, with DRB1 alleles showing the most associated TCRs and HLA-C alleles the fewest. A few of the identified cytomegalovirus-associated TCR beta chains were confirmed in vitro to be specific for cytomegalovirus antigens. Seventeen rarely observed V segments, including chromosome 9 orphons, were excluded from the earlier analysis of several hundred of the donors because counts were too low. According to a later analysis, parvovirus B19, influenza, CMV and Epstein-Barr virus appeared linked to several top co-occurrence clusters. A further reported finding was that TCR beta sequences accurately predicted the HLA-A and HLA-B alleles for most subjects in the first cohort. In both the original and validation cohorts, the classifier was reported to diagnose cytomegalovirus status with high specificity and sensitivity. A later analysis found that HLA-associated TCR beta chains were more clonally expanded and had lower generation probabilities than equally common non-associated chains. The cohort was sequenced for TCR beta chains only, and without alpha or paired-chain data the features that could be detected were limited. In an earlier analysis of some 540 of the donors, most TCR beta V segments appeared in productive rearrangements about 90% or about 30% of the time, broadly matching IMGT annotations. In the study, 150 to 200 TCR beta chains were listed as associated with cytomegalovirus. Across donors, most TCR sequences were observed very rarely, whereas some public TCRs were present in many individuals. A group of highly shared sequence variants was considered likely to be a technical artifact of the sequencing pipeline. Some IMGT-functional V segments, including TRBV6-2 and TRBV6-3, could not be distinguished by the 87-base-pair reads and were therefore excluded. HLA typing was unavailable for some donors at each locus, so association tests used only the typed subset. An association between a missense DCLRE1C variant and V-gene and J-gene trimming of TCR beta chains was found in a later genetic analysis and replicated in an independent cohort. In a later analysis, 16,951 TCR beta sequences were associated with specific HLA alleles at a false discovery rate of 0.05. The only immune exposure information available for the cohort was CMV serostatus. According to a later analysis, most CMV-associated TCR beta chains appeared to be HLA-restricted, and the HLA associations seemed to be driven largely by CMV exposure. When HLA alleles, especially DR and DQ, strongly co-occurred, attributing TCR associations to individual alleles was difficult. According to a later genetic analysis, donors in an Asian-associated ancestry cluster had fewer N-insertions in productive TCRs than the approximately 700-donor mean. Linkage disequilibrium might explain the correlated functional status among segregating V segments, but an unknown experimental factor could not be ruled out. According to the authors, the approach could potentially be generalized to other disease states and immunological phenotypes. The presence/absence analyses assumed that sequencing depth was roughly uniform across donors, and that assumption may not be true.

The library came from the immunoSEQ multiplex PCR assay. The multiplex PCR relied on a mix of 60 forward primers for TCR Vbeta segments and 13 reverse primers for TCR Jbeta segments. The CDR3 region of rearranged TCR beta genes was amplified from genomic DNA with a multiplex PCR assay. The amplified TCR beta libraries were sequenced on the Illumina HiSeq System as 87-base-pair reads. As for how the authors treated the data: A later analysis counted approximately 74 million unique TCR beta chains across the 700 or so repertoires, and 9.5 million to 11 million of these chains were shared by at least two donors. To remove PCR and sequencing errors, raw reads were error-corrected and collapsed into unique sequences using a nearest-neighbor algorithm that merged closely related sequences. Alignment of CDR3 sequences to IMGT reference sequences was used to assign V, D and J gene segments. For a sequence to be retained, at least a six-nucleotide match to both a V gene segment and a J gene segment was required. Rearrangements were called productive when the CDR3 lacked stop codons and stayed in frame with V and J; all others were non-productive. Following IMGT convention, CDR3 was defined as the stretch from the second conserved V-encoded cysteine up to the conserved J-encoded phenylalanine. In an earlier analysis of more than 550 of the donors, sequences lacking an unambiguous match to a single V gene segment were excluded. An earlier analysis of just under 600 of the donors called V segments functional above 56.7% productive rearrangements and segregating when the between-donor standard deviation exceeded 5%. A statistical classification framework was built to diagnose cytomegalovirus status from the catalog of TCR beta chain sequences. In a later analysis, TCR nucleotide sequences were compared against IMGT/GENE-DB human TR gene sequences so that V and J genes could be assigned. The TCRdist pipeline was used in a later analysis to assign CDR3 sequences and most-parsimonious VDJ recombination scenarios. In a later analysis, each TCR beta chain was defined by its CDR3 amino acid sequence together with its V-gene family, and reads lacking a unique V-gene family were excluded. A later analysis removed 550 to 700 highly shared, low-generation-probability nucleotide sequences to deal with suspected cross-contamination and a sequencing artifact. In a later analysis, a clonal expansion index for each public chain was calculated from normalized within-repertoire ranks of inferred template counts. In a later analysis, generation probabilities were computed using a VDJ recombination model fitted to out-of-frame rearrangements, and the results were checked against IGoR. Hypergeometric tests were used in a later analysis to score TCR-TCR, TCR-HLA and TCR-CMV co-occurrence, with a repertoire-size bias correction applied to the TCR pairs. A later analysis estimated false discovery rates by permuting HLA or CMV assignments 20 times. In a later analysis, co-occurring TCRs were grouped using DBSCAN, and TCRdist sequence similarity was added for clustering within HLA-allele-positive subsets. For co-occurrence clustering, repertoires with fewer than 30,000 or more than 120,000 public chains were excluded, along with four to six repertoires with anomalous nucleotide sharing. TCRdb carries this immuneACCESS record with in-frame sequences only. Its versions omit some clonotypes, under half of them owing to an unresolved V gene in the studies checked, with the rest unexplained. V and J calls plus clone size are reproduced from that table; the DNA served to infer D and trimming. This sample gives tens of thousands of clones in total; around 70% of them show up just once. Jointly, the top ten make up approximately 16% of the sample.

The cohort was made up of 666 healthy bone marrow donors. At the time of sampling, all cohort members were nominally healthy, though unrecorded immune exposures were likely present. The donor was CMV seropositive and belonged to the group of 250 to 300 seropositive cohort members. A peripheral blood sample was collected from each donor, and TCR beta sequencing was performed on peripheral blood mononuclear cells. Genomic DNA was extracted from the blood cell samples with the Qiagen DNeasy Blood Extraction Kit. V gives up 5 bases and J gives up 7 bases, and the segment between their germline ends measures 23 bases. The CDR3, from cysteine to phenylalanine, totals 16 residues. Of all the DNA, just the CDR3 is kept, 48 bases in frame from base 1. CDR1 and CDR2 (LNHDA, SQIVND) derive from the germline V gene (reference sequence). Notes on this clone: Which antigen it targets is not known. No base-level quality is on record; no much larger clone is a single base apart.

This chain is built from TRBV19 and TRBJ1-2; there is no confident call for the D gene. The clonotype was recovered from a woman aged 50 to 65 in good health and CMV-seropositive. The sample comprised PBMCs. The DNA sequence is given as TGTGCCAGTAGTCGGATGCGCGGCCCGAGATCGCGTGGCTACACCTTC. Its protein product is CASSRMRGPRSRGYTF. When the CDR3 is completed using the reference TRBV19 and TRBJ1-2 genes on either side, the full variable domain is DGGITQSPKYLFRKEGQNVTLSCEQNLNHDAMYWYRQDPGQGLRLIYYSQIVNDFQKGDIAEGYSVSREKKESFPLTVTSAQKNPTAFYLCASSRMRGPRSRGYTFGSGTRLTVV.